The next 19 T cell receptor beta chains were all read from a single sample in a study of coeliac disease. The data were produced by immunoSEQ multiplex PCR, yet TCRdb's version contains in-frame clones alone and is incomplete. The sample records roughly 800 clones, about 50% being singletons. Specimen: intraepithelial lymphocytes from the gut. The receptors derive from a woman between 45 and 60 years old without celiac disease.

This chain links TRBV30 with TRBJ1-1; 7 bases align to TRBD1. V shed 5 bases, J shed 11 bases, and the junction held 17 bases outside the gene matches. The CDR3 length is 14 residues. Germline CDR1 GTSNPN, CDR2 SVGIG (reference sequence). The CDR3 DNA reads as TGTGCCTGGGATCATGGGGGGACAGAGGATATGGCTTTCTTT. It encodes CAWDHGGTEDMAFF.

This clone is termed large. The CDR3 reads CASSQDSRAGGQETQYF. CDR3 nucleotides: TGTGCCAGCAGCCAAGATTCTAGGGCGGGGGGGCAAGAGACCCAGTACTTC. This rearrangement joins TRBV4-2 to TRBJ2-5, with TRBD2 matching over 9 bases. In germline, CDR1 is LGHNA, CDR2 YNFKEQ. The V and J ends lost 0 bases and 2 bases, in that order; junction bases with no gene match: 7. This CDR3 is 17 amino acids long.

Here the CDR3 reads CASSLDLNRGKKLFF. CDR3 in DNA: TGCGCCAGCAGCTTGGACCTCAACAGGGGGAAAAAACTGTTTTTT. The chain has TRBV5-1 and TRBJ1-4; TRBD1 aligns across 8 bases. J lost 9 bases, V lost 0 bases, and 7 bases had no gene match. Germline V CDR1 and CDR2: SGHRS, YFSETQ. This CDR3 has 15 amino acids.

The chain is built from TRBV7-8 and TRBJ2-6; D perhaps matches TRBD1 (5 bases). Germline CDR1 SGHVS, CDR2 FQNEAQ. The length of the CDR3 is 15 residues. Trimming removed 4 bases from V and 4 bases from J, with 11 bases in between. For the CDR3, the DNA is TGTGCCAGCAGCTCGACCAGGGTCGGGGCCAACGTCCTGACTTTC. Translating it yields CASSSTRVGANVLTF.

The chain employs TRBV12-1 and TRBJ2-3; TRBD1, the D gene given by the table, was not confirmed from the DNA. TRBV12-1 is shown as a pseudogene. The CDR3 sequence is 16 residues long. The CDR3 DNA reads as TGTGCCAGCAGCACCTCTCGGGACAGATTAACAGATACGCAGTATTTT. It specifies CASSTSRDRLTDTQYF.

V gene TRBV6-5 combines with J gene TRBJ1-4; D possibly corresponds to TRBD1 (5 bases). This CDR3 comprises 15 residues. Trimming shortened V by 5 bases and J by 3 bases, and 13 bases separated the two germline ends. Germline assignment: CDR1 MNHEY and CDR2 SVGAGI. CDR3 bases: TGTGCCAGCAGTGACTTCTGGGGGGCTAATGAAAAACTGTTTTTT. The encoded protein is CASSDFWGANEKLFF.

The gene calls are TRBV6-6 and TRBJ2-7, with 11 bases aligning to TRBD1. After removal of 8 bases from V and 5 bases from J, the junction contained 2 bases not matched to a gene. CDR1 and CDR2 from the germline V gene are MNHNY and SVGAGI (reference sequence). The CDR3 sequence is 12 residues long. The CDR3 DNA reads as TGTGCCAGCTGGGACAGGGGGGACGAGCAGTACTTC. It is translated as CASWDRGDEQYF.

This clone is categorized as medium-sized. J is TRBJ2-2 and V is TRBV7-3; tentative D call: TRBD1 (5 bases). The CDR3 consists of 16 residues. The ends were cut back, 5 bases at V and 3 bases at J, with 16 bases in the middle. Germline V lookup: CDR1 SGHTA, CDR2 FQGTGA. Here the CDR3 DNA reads TGTGCCAGCAGCCCGGATACAGGTTCTTACACCGGGGAGCTGTTTTTT. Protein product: CASSPDTGSYTGELFF.

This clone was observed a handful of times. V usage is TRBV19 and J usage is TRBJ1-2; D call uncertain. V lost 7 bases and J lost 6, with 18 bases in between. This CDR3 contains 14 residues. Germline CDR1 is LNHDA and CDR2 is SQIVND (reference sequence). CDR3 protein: CASTPREAPNGYTF. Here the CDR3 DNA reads TGTGCCAGTACCCCCCGGGAAGCGCCAAATGGCTACACCTTC. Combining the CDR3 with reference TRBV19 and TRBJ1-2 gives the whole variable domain DGGITQSPKYLFRKEGQNVTLSCEQNLNHDAMYWYRQDPGQGLRLIYYSQIVNDFQKGDIAEGYSVSREKKESFPLTVTSAQKNPTAFYLCASTPREAPNGYTFGSGTRLTVV.

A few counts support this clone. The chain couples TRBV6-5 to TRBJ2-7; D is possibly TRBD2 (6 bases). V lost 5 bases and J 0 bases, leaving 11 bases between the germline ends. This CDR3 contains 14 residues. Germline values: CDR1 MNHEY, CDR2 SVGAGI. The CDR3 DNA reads TGTGCCAGCAGTGGCGAGGAGGGCTCCTACGAGCAGTACTTC. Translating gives CASSGEEGSYEQYF.

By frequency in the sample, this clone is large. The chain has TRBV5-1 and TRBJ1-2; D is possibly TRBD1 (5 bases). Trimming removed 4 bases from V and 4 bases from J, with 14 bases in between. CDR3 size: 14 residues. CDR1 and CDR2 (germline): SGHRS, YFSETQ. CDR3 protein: CASSPSGGGYGYTF. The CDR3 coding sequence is TGCGCCAGCAGCCCGAGCGGGGGAGGCTATGGCTACACCTTC.

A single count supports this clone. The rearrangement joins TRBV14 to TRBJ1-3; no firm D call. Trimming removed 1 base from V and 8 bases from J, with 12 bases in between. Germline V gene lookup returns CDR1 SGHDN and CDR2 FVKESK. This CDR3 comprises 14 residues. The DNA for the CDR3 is TGTGCCAGCAGCCAAGTCACGCACGGGGACACCATATATTTT. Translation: CASSQVTHGDTIYF.

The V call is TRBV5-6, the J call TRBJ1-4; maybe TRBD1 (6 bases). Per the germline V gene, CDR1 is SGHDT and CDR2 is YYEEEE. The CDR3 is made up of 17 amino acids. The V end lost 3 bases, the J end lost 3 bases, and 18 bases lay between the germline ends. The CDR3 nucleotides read TGTGCCAGCAGCTCGGTCGGGAAGGGACAAGCTAATGAAAAACTGTTTTTT. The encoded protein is CASSSVGKGQANEKLFF. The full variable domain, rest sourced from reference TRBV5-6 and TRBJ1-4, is DAGVTQSPTHLIKTRGQQVTLRCSPKSGHDTVSWYQQALGQGPQFIFQYYEEEERQRGNFPDRFSGHQFPNYSSELNVNALLLGDSALYLCASSSVGKGQANEKLFFGSGTQLSVL.

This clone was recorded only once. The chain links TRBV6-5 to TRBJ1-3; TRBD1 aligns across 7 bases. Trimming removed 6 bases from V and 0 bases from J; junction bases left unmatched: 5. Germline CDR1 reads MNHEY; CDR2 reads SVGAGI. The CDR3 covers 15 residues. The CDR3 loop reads CASSLGTASGNTIYF. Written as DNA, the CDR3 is TGTGCCAGCAGCCTCGGGACAGCCTCTGGAAACACCATATATTTT.

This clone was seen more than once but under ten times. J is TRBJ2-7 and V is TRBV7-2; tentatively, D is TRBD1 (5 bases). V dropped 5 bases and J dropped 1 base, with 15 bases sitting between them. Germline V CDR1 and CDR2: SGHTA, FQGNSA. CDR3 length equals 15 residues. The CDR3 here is CASSPRRASSYEQYF. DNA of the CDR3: TGTGCCAGCAGCCCCCGCAGGGCCTCTTCCTACGAGCAGTACTTC.

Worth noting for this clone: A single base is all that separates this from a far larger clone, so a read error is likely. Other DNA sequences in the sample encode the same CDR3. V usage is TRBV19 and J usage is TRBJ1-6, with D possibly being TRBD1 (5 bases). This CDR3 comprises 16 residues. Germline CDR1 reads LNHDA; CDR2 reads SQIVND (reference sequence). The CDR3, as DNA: TGTGCCAGTAGGCCAGGGATCTCGTCCTATAATTCGCCCCTCCACTTT. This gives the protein CASRPGISSYNSPLHF.

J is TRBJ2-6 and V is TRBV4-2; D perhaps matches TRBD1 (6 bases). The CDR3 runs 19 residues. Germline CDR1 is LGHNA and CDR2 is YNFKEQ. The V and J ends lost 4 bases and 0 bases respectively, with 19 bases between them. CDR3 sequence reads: CASSRVTSRGGSGANVLTF. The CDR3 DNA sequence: TGTGCCAGCAGCCGAGTGACATCCCGAGGGGGCTCTGGGGCCAACGTCCTGACTTTC.

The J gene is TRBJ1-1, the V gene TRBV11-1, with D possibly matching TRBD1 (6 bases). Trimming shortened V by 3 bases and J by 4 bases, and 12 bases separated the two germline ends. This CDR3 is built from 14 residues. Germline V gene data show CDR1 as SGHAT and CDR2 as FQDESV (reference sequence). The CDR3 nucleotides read TGTGCCAGCAGCTTTGGCAGGGGAGTCACTGAAGCTTTCTTT. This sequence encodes CASSFGRGVTEAFF.

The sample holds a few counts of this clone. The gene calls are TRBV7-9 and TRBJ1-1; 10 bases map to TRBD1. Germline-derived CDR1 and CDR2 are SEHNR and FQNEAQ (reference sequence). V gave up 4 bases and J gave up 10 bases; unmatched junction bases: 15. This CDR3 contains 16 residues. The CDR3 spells CASSSNDRGHLFVAFF. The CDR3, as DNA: TGTGCCAGCAGCTCTAATGACAGGGGGCATCTGTTTGTAGCTTTCTTT.